By sample fraction, the clone carrying this TCR delta chain is medium-sized (0.01 to 0.1%). This entry is derived from a study of gamma-delta T cells after stem cell transplantation. The germline CDR1 and CDR2 sequences are TSWWSYY and QGS. The V gene lost 4 bases and the J gene lost 3 bases, with 42 bases spanning the gap. This CDR3 region has 25 residues. TCRdb made new clone calls on the RT-PCR reads using CATT. In the table there are about 4,900 delta-chain clones, about 15% of which are singletons. Sequencing input: gamma-delta T cells. This chain links TRDV1 with TRDJ2; weak D call: TRDD3 (9 bases). The sequence came from a human donor. It is not recorded whose cells these are; they may come from a transplant donor. The CDR3 DNA reads as TGTGCTCTTGGGGGAGGCCCCGTTACTTCCTACCCGAACTGGGGGAGGATCTATATGACAGCACAACTCTTCTTT. It yields the protein CALGGGPVTSYPNWGRIYMTAQLFF.